The 10 T cell receptor beta chains in this list originate from one sample, sequenced in a study of blood T cell repertoires in COVID-19. Profiling relied on immunoSEQ multiplex PCR, and the TCRdb table lists in-frame clones only, not all of them. The table includes about 320,000 clones, about 82% detected once. The sample taken for sequencing was peripheral blood. The receptors come from a human donor in a cohort sampled during active COVID-19.

The V gene is TRBV7-2, the J gene TRBJ2-1; 11 bases are a match to TRBD2. Trimming cost V 6 bases and J 6 bases; bases outside gene matches: 19. The CDR3 sequence is 19 residues long. Germline V gene sequence: CDR1 SGHTA, CDR2 FQGNSA. The CDR3 DNA reads as TGTGCCAGCAGTCACTTAATAGGTCTGTCTAGCGGGGGGCTCAATGAGCAGTTCTTC. Amino acid sequence: CASSHLIGLSSGGLNEQFF.

This sequence joins TRBV27 and TRBJ1-6; 12 bases line up with TRBD1. The CDR3 consists of 19 residues. Germline loops: CDR1 MNHEY, CDR2 SMNVEV (reference sequence). The V gene end was trimmed by 0 bases and the J gene end by 1 base; junction bases not matched to a gene: 4. The CDR3 is CASSLSGTGGFSYNSPLHF. DNA for the CDR3: TGTGCCAGCAGTTTATCGGGGACAGGGGGCTTTTCCTATAATTCACCCCTCCACTTT.

This chain connects TRBV27 to TRBJ2-7; 9 bases line up with TRBD1. The CDR3 is 15 residues long. In germline, CDR1 is MNHEY, CDR2 SMNVEV (reference sequence). With 8 bases clipped from V and 3 bases from J, the junction kept 11 bases outside the gene matches. In DNA, the CDR3 is TGTGCCAGCGGGACCCCGGGACAGGGTATCTACGAGCAGTACTTC. This translates into CASGTPGQGIYEQYF.

V usage is TRBV7-9 and J usage is TRBJ2-5; 11 bases map to TRBD2. CDR1 and CDR2 (germline): SEHNR, FQNEAQ (reference sequence). CDR3 size: 17 residues. V dropped 0 bases and J dropped 2; count of bases not matched to a gene: 5. The CDR3 sequence is CASSLALASGGQETQYF. The CDR3 DNA reads TGTGCCAGCAGCTTAGCGCTGGCTAGCGGGGGGCAAGAGACCCAGTACTTC.

The genes are TRBV6-1 and TRBJ2-7; 9 nucleotides match TRBD1. V lost 7 bases, J lost 4 bases, and 14 bases stayed unmatched. The V gene's germline CDR1 is MNHNS and CDR2 SASEGT. The CDR3 is 16 residues long. The CDR3 DNA is TGTGCCAGCACTGATATCCCCGGGACAGGGATGTACGAGCAGTACTTC. It yields the protein CASTDIPGTGMYEQYF.

This clone was found once. This chain links TRBV10-3 with TRBJ1-1, with D perhaps matching TRBD1 (6 bases). The germline V gene encodes CDR1 ENHRY and CDR2 SYGVKD. The CDR3 has 14 residues. Trimming pared 10 bases from V and 2 bases from J, leaving 17 bases between. The CDR3 loop reads CASRVGTQNTEAFF. The CDR3, as DNA: TGTGCCAGTAGGGTCGGGACACAAAACACTGAAGCTTTCTTT.

This chain connects TRBV27 to TRBJ2-7, with 7 bases fitting TRBD1. The CDR3 is 15 amino acids. V lost 3 bases, J lost 7 bases, and 12 bases stayed unmatched. CDR1 and CDR2 (germline): MNHEY, SMNVEV (reference sequence). The chain's CDR3 is CASSFDRDSLEEQYF. The CDR3 DNA reads TGTGCCAGCAGTTTCGACCGGGACAGTTTGGAAGAGCAGTACTTC.

This clone was detected once. The rearrangement uses TRBV11-2 and TRBJ1-6, with D uncertain. The CDR3 sequence is 15 residues long. The germline V gene has CDR1 SGHAT and CDR2 FQNNGV. Trimming left V 1 base short and J 8 bases short, with 12 bases between. The CDR3 nucleotides read TGTGCCAGCAGCTTAGGGCTTATCACCCATTCACCCCTCCACTTT. It translates to CASSLGLITHSPLHF.

The chain joins TRBV10-3 to TRBJ2-7; 12 bases line up with TRBD2. CDR1 is ENHRY and CDR2 is SYGVKD in the germline V gene. The CDR3 is 14 residues long. The trim removed 6 bases at V and 5 bases at J, leaving 5 bases unmatched. CDR3 amino acids: CAIRKTSGRNEQYF. CDR3 nucleotide sequence: TGTGCCATCAGAAAGACTAGCGGGAGAAACGAGCAGTACTTC.

The J gene is TRBJ2-1, the V gene TRBV14; 7 bases agree with TRBD2. The CDR3 is 16 amino acids. V lost 2 bases, J lost 0 bases, and 4 bases stayed unmatched. The germline CDR1 and CDR2 sequences are SGHDN and FVKESK. CDR3 bases: TGTGCCAGCAGCCAATTCGCGGGGGACTCCTACAATGAGCAGTTCTTC. Translation gives CASSQFAGDSYNEQFF.